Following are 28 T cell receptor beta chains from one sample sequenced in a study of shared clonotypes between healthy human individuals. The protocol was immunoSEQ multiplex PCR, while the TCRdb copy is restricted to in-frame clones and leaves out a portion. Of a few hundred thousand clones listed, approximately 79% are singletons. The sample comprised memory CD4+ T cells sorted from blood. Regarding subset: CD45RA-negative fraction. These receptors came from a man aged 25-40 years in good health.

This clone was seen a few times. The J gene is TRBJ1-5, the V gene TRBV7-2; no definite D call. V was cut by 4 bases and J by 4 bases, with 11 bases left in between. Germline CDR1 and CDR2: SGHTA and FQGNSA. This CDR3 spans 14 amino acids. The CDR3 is CASSSNPGNQPQHF. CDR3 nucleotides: TGTGCCAGCAGCTCCAACCCCGGTAATCAGCCCCAGCATTTT. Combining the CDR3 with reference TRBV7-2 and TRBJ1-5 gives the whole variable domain GAGVSQSPSNKVTEKGKDVELRCDPISGHTALYWYRQSLGQGLEFLIYFQGNSAPDKSGLPSDRFSAERTGGSVSTLTIQRTQQEDSAVYLCASSSNPGNQPQHFGDGTRLSIL.

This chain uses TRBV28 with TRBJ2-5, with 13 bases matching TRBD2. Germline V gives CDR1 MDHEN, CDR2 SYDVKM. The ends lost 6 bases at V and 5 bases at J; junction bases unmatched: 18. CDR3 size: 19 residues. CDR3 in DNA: TGTGCCAGCAGCCCCCCACCCCGACTAGCGGGAGGTCTTAGTGAGACCCAGTACTTC. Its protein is CASSPPPRLAGGLSETQYF.

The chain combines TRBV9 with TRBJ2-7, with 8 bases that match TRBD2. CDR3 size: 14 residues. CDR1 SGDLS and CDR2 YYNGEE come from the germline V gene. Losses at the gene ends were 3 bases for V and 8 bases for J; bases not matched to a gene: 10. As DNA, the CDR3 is TGTGCCAGCAGCGCAGGAAGCGGGAGAGGAAAGCAGTACTTC. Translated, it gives CASSAGSGRGKQYF.

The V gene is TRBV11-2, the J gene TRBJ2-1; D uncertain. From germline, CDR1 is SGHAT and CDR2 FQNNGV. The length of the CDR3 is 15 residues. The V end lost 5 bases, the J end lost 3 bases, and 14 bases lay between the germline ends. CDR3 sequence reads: CASSRYAWDYNEQFF. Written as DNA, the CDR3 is TGTGCCAGCAGCCGGTACGCCTGGGACTACAATGAGCAGTTCTTC. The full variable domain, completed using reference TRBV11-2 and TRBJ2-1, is EAGVAQSPRYKIIEKRQSVAFWCNPISGHATLYWYQQILGQGPKLLIQFQNNGVVDDSQLPKDRFSAERLKGVDSTLKIQPAKLEDSAVYLCASSRYAWDYNEQFFGPGTRLTVL.

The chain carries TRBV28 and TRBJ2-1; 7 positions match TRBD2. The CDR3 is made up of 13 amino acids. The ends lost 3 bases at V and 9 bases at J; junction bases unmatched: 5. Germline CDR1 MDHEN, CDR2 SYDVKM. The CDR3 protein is CASSFSGGVEQFF. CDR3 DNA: TGTGCCAGCAGTTTTTCGGGGGGAGTTGAGCAGTTCTTC.

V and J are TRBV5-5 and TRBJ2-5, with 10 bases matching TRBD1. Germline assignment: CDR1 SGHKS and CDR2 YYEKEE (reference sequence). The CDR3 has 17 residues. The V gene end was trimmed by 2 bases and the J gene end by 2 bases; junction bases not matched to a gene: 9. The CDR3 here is CASSFTGTGVFQETQYF. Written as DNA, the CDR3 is TGTGCCAGCAGCTTTACCGGGACAGGGGTTTTTCAAGAGACCCAGTACTTC.

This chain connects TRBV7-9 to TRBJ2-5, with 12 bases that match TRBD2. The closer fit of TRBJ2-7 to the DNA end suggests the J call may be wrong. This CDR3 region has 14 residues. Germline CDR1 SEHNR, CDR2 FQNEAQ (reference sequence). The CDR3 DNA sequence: TGTGCCAGCAGCTCGACTAGCGGGAGTGGCGAGCAGTACTTC. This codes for CASSSTSGSGEQYF.

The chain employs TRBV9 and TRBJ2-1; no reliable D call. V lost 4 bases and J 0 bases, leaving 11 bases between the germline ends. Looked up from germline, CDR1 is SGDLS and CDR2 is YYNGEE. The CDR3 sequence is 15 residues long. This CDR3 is CASSPVAVSYNEQFF. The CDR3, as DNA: TGTGCCAGCAGCCCAGTTGCGGTCTCCTACAATGAGCAGTTCTTC.

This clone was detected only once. In DNA, the CDR3 is TGTGCCAGCAGCCTACAGGCCGAGCAGTACTTC. This sequence encodes CASSLQAEQYF. The chain is built from TRBV7-9 and TRBJ2-7, with D possibly matching TRBD1 (5 bases). The ends were cut back, 5 bases at V and 6 bases at J, with 8 bases in the middle. Per germline, CDR1 SEHNR and CDR2 FQNEAQ (reference sequence). The CDR3 totals 11 residues. Full variable domain (outside the CDR3, taken from reference TRBV7-9 and TRBJ2-7): DTGVSQNPRHKITKRGQNVTFRCDPISEHNRLYWYRQTLGQGPEFLTYFQNEAQLEKSRLLSDRFSAERPKGSFSTLEIQRTEQGDSAMYLCASSLQAEQYFGPGTRLTVT.

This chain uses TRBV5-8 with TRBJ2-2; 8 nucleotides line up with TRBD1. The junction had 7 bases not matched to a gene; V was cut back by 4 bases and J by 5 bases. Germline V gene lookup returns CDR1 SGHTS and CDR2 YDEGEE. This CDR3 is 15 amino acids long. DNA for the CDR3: TGTGCCAGCAGCGCCCGGGACAGGAGGACCGGGGAGCTGTTTTTT. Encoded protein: CASSARDRRTGELFF.

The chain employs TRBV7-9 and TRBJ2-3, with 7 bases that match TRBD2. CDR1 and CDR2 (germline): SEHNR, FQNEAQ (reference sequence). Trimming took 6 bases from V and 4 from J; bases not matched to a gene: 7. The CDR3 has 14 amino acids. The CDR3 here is CASRGGPGADTQYF. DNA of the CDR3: TGTGCCAGCAGGGGAGGGCCCGGGGCAGATACGCAGTATTTT.

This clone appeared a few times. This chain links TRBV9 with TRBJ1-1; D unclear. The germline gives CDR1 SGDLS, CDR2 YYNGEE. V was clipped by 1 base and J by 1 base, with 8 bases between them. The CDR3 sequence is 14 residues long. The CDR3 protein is CASSVLQQNTEAFF. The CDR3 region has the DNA TGTGCCAGCAGCGTATTGCAGCAGAACACTGAAGCTTTCTTT.

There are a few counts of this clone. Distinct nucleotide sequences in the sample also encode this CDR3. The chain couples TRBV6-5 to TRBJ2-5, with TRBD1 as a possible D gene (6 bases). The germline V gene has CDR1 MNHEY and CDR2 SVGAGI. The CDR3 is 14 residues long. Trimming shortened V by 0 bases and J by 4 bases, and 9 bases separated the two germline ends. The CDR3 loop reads CASSYSGGGETQYF. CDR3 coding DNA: TGTGCCAGCAGTTACTCTGGGGGCGGAGAGACCCAGTACTTC.

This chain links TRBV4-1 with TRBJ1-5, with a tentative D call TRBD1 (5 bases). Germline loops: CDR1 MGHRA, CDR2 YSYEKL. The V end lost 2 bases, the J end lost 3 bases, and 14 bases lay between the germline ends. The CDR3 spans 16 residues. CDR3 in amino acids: CASSQKGGTPNQPQHF. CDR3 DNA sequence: TGCGCCAGCAGCCAAAAAGGAGGGACTCCCAATCAGCCCCAGCATTTT.

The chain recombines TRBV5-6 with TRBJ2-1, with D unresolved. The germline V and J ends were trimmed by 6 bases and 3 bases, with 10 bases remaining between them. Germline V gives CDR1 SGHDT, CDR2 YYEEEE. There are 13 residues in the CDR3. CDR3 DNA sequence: TGTGCCAGCAACGAGAATAACTACAATGAGCAGTTCTTC. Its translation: CASNENNYNEQFF.

The CDR3 sequence is CASSLDPGVDEQFF. The CDR3 coding sequence is TGCGCCAGCAGCTTGGATCCGGGTGTGGATGAGCAGTTCTTC. This chain uses TRBV5-1 with TRBJ2-1; the D is unclear. Germline V gene lookup returns CDR1 SGHRS and CDR2 YFSETQ. Trimming cost V 0 bases and J 8 bases, with 12 bases left between them. The CDR3 length is 14 residues.

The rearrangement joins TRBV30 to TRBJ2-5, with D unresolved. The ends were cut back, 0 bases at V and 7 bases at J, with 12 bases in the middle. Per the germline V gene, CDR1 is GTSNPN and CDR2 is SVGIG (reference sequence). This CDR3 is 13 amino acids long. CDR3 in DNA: TGTGCCTGGAGTGTAATTCTGGGCGGGACCCAGTACTTC. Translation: CAWSVILGGTQYF.

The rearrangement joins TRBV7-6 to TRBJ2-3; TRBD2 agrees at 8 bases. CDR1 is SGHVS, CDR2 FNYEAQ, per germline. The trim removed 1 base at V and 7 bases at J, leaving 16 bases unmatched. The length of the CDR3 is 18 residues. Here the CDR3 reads CASSLVSVAGPRANTQYF. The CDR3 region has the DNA TGTGCCAGCAGCTTAGTATCGGTAGCGGGGCCTAGGGCAAATACGCAGTATTTT.

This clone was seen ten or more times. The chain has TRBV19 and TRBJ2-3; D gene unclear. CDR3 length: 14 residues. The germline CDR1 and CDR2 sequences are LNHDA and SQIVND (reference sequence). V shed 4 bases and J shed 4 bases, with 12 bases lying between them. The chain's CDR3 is CASSSPSGPDTQYF. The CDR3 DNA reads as TGTGCCAGTAGTAGTCCCTCCGGACCAGATACGCAGTATTTT.

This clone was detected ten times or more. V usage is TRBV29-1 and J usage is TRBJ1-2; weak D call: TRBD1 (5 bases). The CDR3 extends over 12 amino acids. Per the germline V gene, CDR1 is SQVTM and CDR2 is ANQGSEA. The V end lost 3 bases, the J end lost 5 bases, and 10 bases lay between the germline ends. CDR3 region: CSVDSGTYGYTF. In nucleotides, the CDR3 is TGCAGCGTTGATTCCGGGACTTATGGCTACACCTTC. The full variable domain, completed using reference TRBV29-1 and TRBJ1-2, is SAVISQKPSRDICQRGTSLTIQCQVDSQVTMMFWYRQQPGQSLTLIATANQGSEATYESGFVIDKFPISRPNLTFSTLTVSNMSPEDSSIYLCSVDSGTYGYTFGSGTRLTVV.

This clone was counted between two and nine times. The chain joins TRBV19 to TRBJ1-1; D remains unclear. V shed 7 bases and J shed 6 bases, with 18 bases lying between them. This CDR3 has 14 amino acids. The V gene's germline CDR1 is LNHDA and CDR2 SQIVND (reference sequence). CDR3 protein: CASTSRRVPSEAFF. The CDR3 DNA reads TGTGCCAGTACCTCTCGGAGAGTCCCCTCTGAAGCTTTCTTT.

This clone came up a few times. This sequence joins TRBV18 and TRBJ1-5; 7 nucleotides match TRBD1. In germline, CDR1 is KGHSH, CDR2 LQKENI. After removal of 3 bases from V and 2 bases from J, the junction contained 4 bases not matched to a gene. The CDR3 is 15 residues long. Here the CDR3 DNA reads TGTGCCAGCTCACCGGGCAGGGGGGGCAATCAGCCCCAGCATTTT. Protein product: CASSPGRGGNQPQHF.

The DNA of the CDR3 is TGCGCCAGCAGCTTGGGCGGGACTGACCTTTACATTCAGTACTTC. This codes for CASSLGGTDLYIQYF. V gene TRBV5-1 combines with J gene TRBJ2-4; tentative D call: TRBD2 (6 bases). This CDR3 has 15 amino acids. Germline CDR1 is SGHRS and CDR2 is YFSETQ. Trimming took off 0 bases at V and 8 bases at J, with 15 bases between the two ends.

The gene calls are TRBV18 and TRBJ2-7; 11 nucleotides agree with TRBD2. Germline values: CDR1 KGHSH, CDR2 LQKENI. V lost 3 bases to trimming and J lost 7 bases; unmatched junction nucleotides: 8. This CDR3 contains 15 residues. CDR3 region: CASSPEGLAVREQYF. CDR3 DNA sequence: TGTGCCAGCTCACCGGAGGGACTAGCGGTGAGGGAGCAGTACTTC.

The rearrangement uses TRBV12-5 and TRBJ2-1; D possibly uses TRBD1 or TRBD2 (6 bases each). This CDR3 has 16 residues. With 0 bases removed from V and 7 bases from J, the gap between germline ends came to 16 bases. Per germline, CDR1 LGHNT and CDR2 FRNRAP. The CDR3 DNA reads TGTGCTAGTGGTTTGGTCCAAGGGGGGAGTCCGAATGAGCAGTTCTTC. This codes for CASGLVQGGSPNEQFF.

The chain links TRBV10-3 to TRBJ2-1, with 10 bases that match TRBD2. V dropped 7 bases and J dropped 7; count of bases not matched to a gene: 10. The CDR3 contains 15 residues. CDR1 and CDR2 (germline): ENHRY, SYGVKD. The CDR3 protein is CAITKSGRALNEQFF. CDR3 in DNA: TGTGCCATCACTAAGAGCGGGAGGGCCTTGAATGAGCAGTTCTTC.

Here the CDR3 reads CATSRDQAGDEQYF. In DNA, the CDR3 is TGTGCCACCAGCAGAGATCAAGCGGGAGACGAGCAGTACTTC. The chain links TRBV15 to TRBJ2-7; 8 bases align to TRBD2. The ends lost 0 bases at V and 5 bases at J; junction bases unmatched: 3. The CDR3 sequence is 14 residues long. In germline, CDR1 is LNHNV, CDR2 YYDKDF (reference sequence).

In nucleotides, the CDR3 is TGTGCCAGCAGTGAGCAGGGACTGGGCAATCAGCCCCAGCATTTT. It codes for CASSEQGLGNQPQHF. The chain recombines TRBV2 with TRBJ1-5, with a tentative D call TRBD1 (5 bases). Germline values: CDR1 SNHLY, CDR2 FYNNEI. The CDR3 spans 15 residues. Deletions cut 3 bases from V and 2 bases from J, with 11 bases between.